These 24 T cell receptor beta chains were all obtained from the same sample, sequenced in a study of early T cells in non-severe SARS-CoV-2 infection. In TCRdb, the 5' RACE reads were re-called with MiXCR into one record per CDR3 protein. The repertoire consists of around 57,000 distinct CDR3 sequences, with 5.5% to 7.5% occurring once and the leading ten covering 3.9%. Sequenced sample: whole blood. These receptors were collected from an adult who was a healthcare worker with PCR-confirmed SARS-CoV-2 infection or an uninfected control (not recorded which).

This clonotype was observed a few times. The rearrangement uses TRBV12-3 or TRBV12-4 and TRBJ2-5; a weak D match, TRBD2 (6 bases). V was clipped by 5 bases and J by 5 bases, with 18 bases between them. CDR3 length equals 15 residues. CDR3 region: CASSPTRPWMETQYF. For the CDR3, the DNA is TGTGCCAGCAGTCCGACTAGACCGTGGATGGAGACCCAGTACTTC.

V gene TRBV19 combines with J gene TRBJ2-5, with D hard to call. The ends were cut back, 10 bases at V and 2 bases at J, with 14 bases in the middle. This CDR3 region has 13 residues. CDR1 and CDR2 from the germline V gene are LNHDA and SQIVND (reference sequence). CDR3 sequence (DNA): TGTGCCACCCGTGGGTGGCAGCAAGAGACCCAGTACTTC. Protein sequence: CATRGWQQETQYF.

V is TRBV4-3 and J is TRBJ2-3; possible D gene TRBD1, 5 bases. The CDR3 spans 14 residues. Germline assignment: CDR1 LGHNA and CDR2 YSLEER. Trimming removed 0 bases at V and 5 bases at J, with 9 bases between. This chain's CDR3 is CASSQDQGKDTQYF. CDR3 sequence (DNA): TGCGCCAGCAGCCAAGATCAGGGAAAAGATACGCAGTATTTT.

The rearrangement links TRBV18 to TRBJ2-2; 8 bases map to TRBD2. V trimming: 2 bases; J trimming: 7 bases; junction bases outside the gene matches: 18. CDR1 is KGHSH and CDR2 is LQKENI in the germline V gene. This CDR3 comprises 19 residues. The CDR3 region has the DNA TGTGCCAGCTCACCAAGAAGCGGAAAGTTTGCGGGGGGCCACGGGGAGCTGTTTTTT. Its protein is CASSPRSGKFAGGHGELFF. Full variable domain (rest looked up from reference TRBV18 and TRBJ2-2): NAGVMQNPRHLVRRRGQEARLRCSPMKGHSHVYWYRQLPEEGLKFMVYLQKENIIDESGMPKERFSAEFPKEGPSILRIQQVVRGDSAAYFCASSPRSGKFAGGHGELFFGEGSRLTVL.

This clonotype was picked up many times. The CDR3 DNA reads TGTGCCAGCAGCTCGGTGAGGGACAGGGTAGCCAAAAACATTCAGTACTTC. Its translation is CASSSVRDRVAKNIQYF. V and J are TRBV11-2 and TRBJ2-4; 9 bases are a match to TRBD1. The trim removed 4 bases at V and 0 bases at J, leaving 7 bases unmatched. Germline CDR1 is SGHAT and CDR2 is FQNNGV. The CDR3 length is 17 residues. The entire variable domain, with the rest obtained from reference TRBV11-2 and TRBJ2-4, is as follows: EAGVAQSPRYKIIEKRQSVAFWCNPISGHATLYWYQQILGQGPKLLIQFQNNGVVDDSQLPKDRFSAERLKGVDSTLKIQPAKLEDSAVYLCASSSVRDRVAKNIQYFGAGTRLSVL.

The chain carries TRBV28 and TRBJ2-1; 10 bases agree with TRBD1. J gave up 0 bases and V 10 bases, and 3 bases lay outside the gene matches. Germline V gives CDR1 MDHEN, CDR2 SYDVKM. The CDR3 runs to 14 residues. This CDR3 is CATGQGSSYNEQFF. DNA of the CDR3: TGTGCCACGGGACAGGGGAGCTCCTACAATGAGCAGTTCTTC.

This clonotype appeared many times. The chain links TRBV6-6 to TRBJ2-3, with 11 nucleotides matching TRBD2. This CDR3 has 16 residues. Germline V lookup: CDR1 MNHNY, CDR2 SVGAGI (reference sequence). With 8 bases clipped from V and 1 base from J, the junction kept 8 bases outside the gene matches. Here the CDR3 DNA reads TGTGCCAGCGGAGTTAGCGGGGGGGCGGGCACAGATACGCAGTATTTT. It is translated as CASGVSGGAGTDTQYF.

This clonotype is termed medium-sized. The chain is built from TRBV30 and TRBJ2-7; 7 nucleotides match TRBD1. Per the germline V gene, CDR1 is GTSNPN and CDR2 is SVGIG (reference sequence). The CDR3 extends over 14 amino acids. The J segment lost 3 bases and the V segment lost 2 bases, leaving 7 bases of the junction unmatched. The chain's CDR3 is CAWSHGTEIYEQYF. DNA of the CDR3: TGTGCCTGGAGTCACGGGACAGAGATCTACGAGCAGTACTTC.

This clonotype was counted at least ten times. The chain employs TRBV19 and TRBJ2-7, with 10 bases that match TRBD1. V lost 10 bases, J lost 6 bases, and 15 bases stayed unmatched. This CDR3 comprises 15 residues. CDR1 is LNHDA and CDR2 is SQIVND in the germline V gene (reference sequence). CDR3 sequence: CATQPTRDRGLEQYF. The DNA of the CDR3 is TGTGCCACCCAACCTACTCGGGACAGGGGCCTCGAGCAGTACTTC.

This clonotype showed up many times. The V and J genes are TRBV5-1 and TRBJ1-2; D may be TRBD1 (5 bases). Germline CDR1 SGHRS, CDR2 YFSETQ. This CDR3 contains 13 residues. V dropped 0 bases and J dropped 8 bases, with 11 bases sitting between them. The DNA of the CDR3 is TGCGCCAGCAGCTTGGCCGGTGGGGGAGGCTACACCTTC. Protein sequence: CASSLAGGGGYTF.

The rearrangement links TRBV10-3 to TRBJ2-5; D remains unclear. The V end was cut by 3 bases, the J end by 2 bases, with 10 bases between. The germline gives CDR1 ENHRY, CDR2 SYGVKD. The CDR3 runs 14 residues. The CDR3 nucleotides are TGTGCCATCAGTGAACAACATACGCAAGAGACCCAGTACTTC. Translated: CAISEQHTQETQYF.

The chain links TRBV9 to TRBJ2-5, with D unresolved. This CDR3 spans 14 amino acids. Germline V gives CDR1 SGDLS, CDR2 YYNGEE. The V and J ends lost 4 bases and 7 bases respectively, with 17 bases between them. DNA for the CDR3: TGTGCCAGCAGCTTGCCGCCTGACGGTGGGACCCAGTACTTC. This encodes CASSLPPDGGTQYF.

In its sample, this clonotype was seen a few times. This sequence joins TRBV20-1 and TRBJ2-7, with TRBD2 identical over 13 bases. The germline gives CDR1 DFQATT, CDR2 SNEGSKA (reference sequence). V lost 3 bases to trimming and J lost 7 bases; unmatched junction nucleotides: 9. This CDR3 has 15 amino acids. The CDR3 DNA follows: TGCAGTGCTAGGTCCGGGACTAGCGGGACGCAGGAGCAGTACTTC. This encodes CSARSGTSGTQEQYF.

At least ten counts were recorded for this clonotype. V and J are TRBV5-1 and TRBJ2-1, with 9 bases lining up with TRBD2. Germline V gene lookup returns CDR1 SGHRS and CDR2 YFSETQ. V was clipped by 2 bases and J by 3 bases; unmatched bases: 21. The CDR3 is made up of 21 amino acids. The chain's CDR3 is CASSFLLSSGATILNYNEQFF. The CDR3 region has the DNA TGCGCCAGCAGCTTCCTACTATCTAGCGGGGCTACCATTTTAAACTACAATGAGCAGTTCTTC.

This clonotype was counted at least ten times. The rearrangement uses TRBV14 and TRBJ1-2, with D tentatively TRBD1 (5 bases). Trimming pared 0 bases from V and 5 bases from J, leaving 16 bases between. Germline V gene sequence: CDR1 SGHDN, CDR2 FVKESK. CDR3 length: 16 amino acids. CDR3 residues: CASSQEYGRAGYGYTF. In DNA, the CDR3 is TGTGCCAGCAGCCAAGAGTACGGCAGGGCGGGGTATGGCTACACCTTC.

The rearrangement links TRBV7-2 to TRBJ2-7, with D unclear. The V end was cut by 5 bases, the J end by 2 bases, with 4 bases between. This CDR3 region has 11 residues. Germline V CDR1 and CDR2: SGHTA, FQGNSA. In nucleotides, the CDR3 is TGTGCCAGCAGCAAAGCCTACGAGCAGTACTTC. The encoded protein is CASSKAYEQYF.

In its sample, this clonotype was seen many times. V usage is TRBV6-6 and J usage is TRBJ1-5; 8 bases agree with TRBD1. V was pared by 0 bases and J by 2 bases, with 6 bases of the junction left unmatched. Per germline, CDR1 MNHNY and CDR2 SVGAGI (reference sequence). The CDR3 consists of 17 residues. CDR3 sequence: CASSYSAGGVGNQPQHF. The CDR3 bases are TGTGCCAGCAGTTACTCAGCAGGGGGCGTAGGCAATCAGCCCCAGCATTTT.

This clonotype showed up many times. The chain links TRBV18 to TRBJ2-5, with no clear D. V lost 3 bases and J 1 base, leaving 18 bases between the germline ends. The length of the CDR3 is 17 residues. Germline CDR1 reads KGHSH; CDR2 reads LQKENI. The CDR3 nucleotides are TGTGCCAGCTCACCGGGCACTACACGAGAGAGCCAAGAGACCCAGTACTTC. It specifies CASSPGTTRESQETQYF.

Worth noting for this clonotype: This may stem from a read error, because a much larger clone lies one nucleotide away. The J gene is TRBJ1-2, the V gene TRBV5-6, with D unclear. The CDR3 is 12 residues long. Trimming cost V 5 bases and J 3 bases, with 8 bases left between them. Germline V gene data show CDR1 as SGHDT and CDR2 as YYEEEE. As DNA, the CDR3 is TGTGCCAGCAGAAAACGGGACTATGGCTACACCTTC. Protein: CASRKRDYGYTF.

V gene TRBV5-1 combines with J gene TRBJ2-1, with TRBD2 matching 10 bases. This CDR3 region has 16 residues. The V gene end was trimmed by 4 bases and the J gene end by 6 bases; junction bases not matched to a gene: 10. Germline V gene sequence: CDR1 SGHRS, CDR2 YFSETQ. DNA of the CDR3: TGCGCCAGCAGCCAAAGGGCTAGCGGGGGACCCAATGAGCAGTTCTTC. It encodes CASSQRASGGPNEQFF.

This clonotype was seen repeatedly, ten times or more. The J gene is TRBJ1-6, the V gene TRBV20-1; the match to TRBD1 covers 11 bases. Unmatched junction bases numbered 4, after V lost 6 bases and J lost 12 bases. The CDR3 spans 12 residues. The germline CDR1 and CDR2 sequences are DFQATT and SNEGSKA (reference sequence). CDR3 residues: CSARDRGGPLHF. CDR3 nucleotide sequence: TGCAGTGCCCGGGACAGGGGGGGACCCCTCCACTTT.

V is TRBV6-1 and J is TRBJ2-5, with D possibly TRBD1 on 5 matching bases. The germline V gene has CDR1 MNHNS and CDR2 SASEGT. This CDR3 comprises 15 residues. The V gene lost 1 base and the J gene lost 4 bases, with 13 bases spanning the gap. The CDR3 reads CASSEGRQGGETQYF. The CDR3 region has the DNA TGTGCCAGCAGTGAAGGGCGCCAGGGCGGAGAGACCCAGTACTTC.

This clonotype has at least ten counts. The chain carries TRBV5-5 and TRBJ1-2, with TRBD1 matching over 7 bases. V lost 5 bases and J lost 4; bases outside the gene matches: 8. Germline V lookup: CDR1 SGHKS, CDR2 YYEKEE (reference sequence). There are 14 residues in the CDR3. The CDR3 loop reads CASSWGQSSYGYTF. CDR3 bases: TGTGCCAGCAGTTGGGGACAGTCGAGCTATGGCTACACCTTC.

At least ten counts were recorded for this clonotype. The CDR3 region is CASNPSSRAHLNTEAFF. As DNA, the CDR3 is TGCGCCAGCAACCCTTCATCCAGAGCACATCTGAACACTGAAGCTTTCTTT. V is TRBV5-1 and J is TRBJ1-1, with no clear D. This CDR3 has 17 residues. V lost 6 bases, J lost 0 bases, and 21 bases lay in between. Germline CDR1 SGHRS, CDR2 YFSETQ. Based on the CDR3 plus reference TRBV5-1 and TRBJ1-1, the full variable domain is KAGVTQTPRYLIKTRGQQVTLSCSPISGHRSVSWYQQTPGQGLQFLFEYFSETQRNKGNFPGRFSGRQFSNSRSEMNVSTLELGDSALYLCASNPSSRAHLNTEAFFGQGTRLTVV.